Listed below are T cell receptor beta chains from one sample, sequenced in a study of cytomegalovirus exposure and HLA in healthy donors. The data were produced by immunoSEQ multiplex PCR, yet TCRdb's version contains in-frame clones alone and is incomplete. Found here are some 150,000 clones, more than 60% of them singletons; the top ten hold about 2.8%. The sequenced sample consisted of PBMCs. The receptor set was obtained from a male donor in good health and CMV-seronegative. Each CDR3 is given with its conserved first and last residue. Each record gives: D gene, V gene, clone size, J gene, CDR3 DNA, CDR3 protein. The D gene is left open where the match is weak. For some rows the clone size is stated as once, few or many, or as a class when expanded; others skip it.

D: TRBD1; V: TRBV30; size: NA; J: TRBJ2-7; DNA: TGTGCCTGGAGATCCCGAGCACCGGGACAGGGAATCTACGAGCAGTACTTC; CDR3: CAWRSRAPGQGIYEQYF
D: NA; V: TRBV4-1; size: NA; J: TRBJ2-3; DNA: TGCGCCAGCAGCCAAGAGAGCAGCACAGATACGCAGTATTTT; CDR3: CASSQESSTDTQYF
D: TRBD1; V: TRBV5-1; size: NA; J: TRBJ1-1; DNA: TGCGCCAGCAGCGGGGACCGGGACAGGGACACTGAAGCTTTCTTT; CDR3: CASSGDRDRDTEAFF
D: NA; V: TRBV6-5; size: NA; J: TRBJ2-1; DNA: TGTGCCAGCAGTTATATGGGTCCTAGCTCCTACAATGAGCAGTTCTTC; CDR3: CASSYMGPSSYNEQFF
D: TRBD2; V: TRBV9; size: NA; J: TRBJ2-1; DNA: TGTGCCAGCAGCGTAGGAAGCGGGGGGGCGATCTACAATGAGCAGTTCTTC; CDR3: CASSVGSGGAIYNEQFF
D: TRBD2; V: TRBV5-1; size: NA; J: TRBJ2-7; DNA: TGCGCCAGCAGCGGGGCGACTAGCCGATCCTACGAGCAGTACTTC; CDR3: CASSGATSRSYEQYF
D: NA; V: TRBV18; size: NA; J: TRBJ1-4; DNA: TGTGCCAGCTCAAGGGTGTCTGGGGGCACTAATGAAAAACTGTTTTTT; CDR3: CASSRVSGGTNEKLFF
D: TRBD2; V: TRBV19; size: NA; J: TRBJ2-1; DNA: TGTGCCAGTAGTCCCAGACTAGCGGGGGGTCAAAGCTCCTACAATGAGCAGTTCTTC; CDR3: CASSPRLAGGQSSYNEQFF
D: TRBD1; V: TRBV30; size: NA; J: TRBJ1-2; DNA: TGTGCCTGGAACCGCGGGGACAGATGGGATGGCTACACCTTC; CDR3: CAWNRGDRWDGYTF
D: NA; V: TRBV30; size: NA; J: TRBJ2-7; DNA: TGTGCCTGGAGTGTACTAGTCCCCTACGAGCAGTACTTC; CDR3: CAWSVLVPYEQYF
D: NA; V: TRBV9; size: NA; J: TRBJ1-3; DNA: TGTGCCAGCAGCGTAGGACAGAGTATCTCTGGAAACACCATATATTTT; CDR3: CASSVGQSISGNTIYF
D: NA; V: TRBV5-6; size: few; J: TRBJ1-4; DNA: TGTGCCAGCAGCTTTTTAACACAGGCTAATGAAAAACTGTTTTTT; CDR3: CASSFLTQANEKLFF
D: NA; V: TRBV27; size: NA; J: TRBJ2-1; DNA: TGTGCCAGCAGTCCCAGGACGCTGAGGGATGAGCAGTTCTTC; CDR3: CASSPRTLRDEQFF
D: TRBD1; V: TRBV4-1; size: NA; J: TRBJ2-7; DNA: TGCGCCAGCAGCCAAGATACGGGACAGGGGGCCCACGAGCAGTACTTC; CDR3: CASSQDTGQGAHEQYF
D: TRBD2; V: TRBV29-1; size: NA; J: TRBJ2-2; DNA: TGCAGCGTTGAGAGGTCGGGACTAGCGGGGGTTCCCGGGGAGCTGTTTTTT; CDR3: CSVERSGLAGVPGELFF
D: NA; V: TRBV6-5; size: NA; J: TRBJ2-7; DNA: TGTGCCAGCAGTTACAAGCGTATCCCCTACGAGCAGTACTTC; CDR3: CASSYKRIPYEQYF
D: TRBD2; V: TRBV7-6; size: NA; J: TRBJ2-2; DNA: TGTGCCAGCAGCGCCCTTAGCGGGAGAAGGCCGGACACCGGGGAGCTGTTTTTT; CDR3: CASSALSGRRPDTGELFF
D: TRBD1; V: TRBV5-8; size: NA; J: TRBJ1-1; DNA: TGTGCCAGCAGCCTGGGACAGGCCTCGAACACTGAAGCTTTCTTT; CDR3: CASSLGQASNTEAFF
D: NA; V: TRBV6-6; size: NA; J: TRBJ2-1; DNA: TGTGCCGCGGCCGGGGATACCTACAATGAGCAGTTCTTC; CDR3: CAAAGDTYNEQFF
D: NA; V: TRBV13; size: NA; J: TRBJ1-6; DNA: TGTGCCAGCAGCAGCCAAAACAGGGTGGGAGTGTCACCCCTCCACTTT; CDR3: CASSSQNRVGVSPLHF
D: NA; V: TRBV30; size: NA; J: TRBJ2-1; DNA: TGTGCCTGGAGCGACGCGGGTCTTTTCAATGAGCAGTTCTTC; CDR3: CAWSDAGLFNEQFF
D: NA; V: TRBV7-9; size: NA; J: TRBJ2-7; DNA: TGTGCCAGCAGCCGGGACGGGAGCTCCTACGAGCAGTACTTC; CDR3: CASSRDGSSYEQYF
D: NA; V: TRBV6-5; size: NA; J: TRBJ2-5; DNA: TGTGCCAGCAGTTACTCAGACAGACAAGAGACCCAGTACTTC; CDR3: CASSYSDRQETQYF
D: TRBD1; V: TRBV5-1; size: NA; J: TRBJ2-7; DNA: TGCGCCAGCAGCTTACTCGGTGGGGACAGGGGGCTCTACGAGCAGTACTTC; CDR3: CASSLLGGDRGLYEQYF
D: TRBD1; V: TRBV9; size: NA; J: TRBJ1-1; DNA: TGTGCCAGCAGCACAGGGGCGAACACTGAAGCTTTCTTT; CDR3: CASSTGANTEAFF
D: TRBD1; V: TRBV23-1; size: NA; J: TRBJ1-1; DNA: TGCGCCAGCAGTCCCAAAGTCTCAGGACAGGTGAACACTGAAGCTTTCTTT; CDR3: CASSPKVSGQVNTEAFF
D: TRBD1; V: TRBV30; size: NA; J: TRBJ2-5; DNA: TGTGCCTGGAGCCGTGGACAGGGGGAAGAGACCCAGTACTTC; CDR3: CAWSRGQGEETQYF
D: TRBD1; V: TRBV27; size: once; J: TRBJ1-5; DNA: TGTGCCCGCAGTGCCTACAGGGGGCTCGAAGGGCAGCCCCAGCATTTT; CDR3: CARSAYRGLEGQPQHF
D: TRBD1; V: TRBV5-4; size: NA; J: TRBJ2-7; DNA: TGTGCCAGCAGCACTCGGGACAGCTCCTACGAGCAGTACTTC; CDR3: CASSTRDSSYEQYF
D: NA; V: TRBV27; size: once; J: TRBJ2-7; DNA: TGTGCCAGCAGTTTATCGGACAGCCCCTACGAGCAGTACTTC; CDR3: CASSLSDSPYEQYF
D: NA; V: TRBV30; size: few; J: TRBJ1-1; DNA: TGTGCCTGGAGTGTCGGAGTTGAGAACACTGAAGCTTTCTTT; CDR3: CAWSVGVENTEAFF
D: TRBD2; V: TRBV7-7; size: NA; J: TRBJ2-5; DNA: TGTGCTAGCAGCTTCAGGGAGGGTCAAGAGACCCAGTACTTC; CDR3: CASSFREGQETQYF
D: NA; V: TRBV5-1; size: NA; J: TRBJ2-1; DNA: TGCGCCAGCAGCTTGGGCAACAGGGTGGCCTACAATGAGCAGTTCTTC; CDR3: CASSLGNRVAYNEQFF
D: NA; V: TRBV6-6; size: NA; J: TRBJ1-1; DNA: TGTGCCAGCTTCACAGGGTGGGGCACTGAAGCTTTCTTT; CDR3: CASFTGWGTEAFF
D: NA; V: TRBV6-5; size: NA; J: TRBJ1-2; DNA: TGTGCCAGCAGTTACTCTCCAGCCCGTAACTATGGCTACCCCTTC; CDR3: CASSYSPARNYGYPF
D: TRBD1; V: TRBV5-6; size: once; J: TRBJ1-2; DNA: TGTGCCAGCAGCTTATCAGGGGGCGGACGAGGGGGCTACACCTTC; CDR3: CASSLSGGGRGGYTF
D: NA; V: TRBV30; size: NA; J: TRBJ2-5; DNA: TGTGCCTGGAGTGTAAAGGGGCGGGAGACCCAGTACTTC; CDR3: CAWSVKGRETQYF
D: NA; V: TRBV9; size: NA; J: TRBJ1-2; DNA: TGTGCCAGCAACTCCGGGGATACTAACTATGGCTACACCTTC; CDR3: CASNSGDTNYGYTF
D: NA; V: TRBV11-2; size: NA; J: TRBJ2-7; DNA: TGTGCCAGCAGCCTAATGGGCCCAGGGTTTACGGACGAGCAGTACTTC; CDR3: CASSLMGPGFTDEQYF
D: NA; V: TRBV7-8; size: NA; J: TRBJ1-5; DNA: TGTGCCAGCGGACCGACGTGGGGGGATCAGCCCCAGCATTTT; CDR3: CASGPTWGDQPQHF
D: TRBD2; V: TRBV11-2; size: NA; J: TRBJ2-7; DNA: TGTGCCAGCAGCACTCTCCGGGGGGGTGACCCCTACGAGCAGTACTTC; CDR3: CASSTLRGGDPYEQYF
D: TRBD1; V: TRBV7-3; size: few; J: TRBJ2-1; DNA: TGTGCCAGCAGCTTAATCAGGGACAGGGTCTCGGACAATGAGCAGTTCTTC; CDR3: CASSLIRDRVSDNEQFF
D: NA; V: TRBV11-2; size: NA; J: TRBJ2-7; DNA: TGTGCCAGCAGCTTAGGATACAGGGACGAGCAGTACTTC; CDR3: CASSLGYRDEQYF
D: TRBD1; V: TRBV11-2; size: NA; J: TRBJ1-6; DNA: TGTGCCAGCAGCTTACCGGACAGGGGTCGATCACCCCTCCACTTT; CDR3: CASSLPDRGRSPLHF
D: TRBD1; V: TRBV2; size: NA; J: TRBJ1-6; DNA: TGTGCCAGCAGTGCCCTGACAGGGGGTAATTCACCCCTCCACTTT; CDR3: CASSALTGGNSPLHF
D: NA; V: TRBV27; size: NA; J: TRBJ1-1; DNA: TGTGCCAGCAGTTGGGCCATGAACACTGAAGCTTTCTTT; CDR3: CASSWAMNTEAFF
D: TRBD1; V: TRBV19; size: NA; J: TRBJ2-7; DNA: TGTGCCAGTAGGGGGACAGGGGCCTACGAGCAGTACTTC; CDR3: CASRGTGAYEQYF
D: NA; V: TRBV12-5; size: few; J: TRBJ2-7; DNA: TGTGCTAGTGGTTTGGCACAGGACGAGCAGTACTTC; CDR3: CASGLAQDEQYF
D: TRBD1; V: TRBV2; size: NA; J: TRBJ2-7; DNA: TGTGCCACCACGTCCGCGACAGGGGAAGAGCAGTACTTC; CDR3: CATTSATGEEQYF
D: NA; V: TRBV7-9; size: few; J: TRBJ1-3; DNA: TGTGCCAGCAGCTTAGCGGGGCAGTACTCTGGAAACACCATATATTTT; CDR3: CASSLAGQYSGNTIYF
D: TRBD1; V: TRBV10-3; size: NA; J: TRBJ1-1; DNA: TGTGCCATCAGTGGGGGACAGGGGAGGAACACTGAAGCTTTCTTT; CDR3: CAISGGQGRNTEAFF
D: NA; V: TRBV7-9; size: NA; J: TRBJ1-1; DNA: TGTTCCAGCAGCTTTAGGGGTGGGGACACTGAAGCTTTCTTT; CDR3: CSSSFRGGDTEAFF
D: TRBD1; V: TRBV4-1; size: NA; J: TRBJ2-6; DNA: TGCGCCAGCAGCCAACCGGGACAGAAGCGATCTGGGGCCGACGTCCTGACTTTC; CDR3: CASSQPGQKRSGADVLTF
D: NA; V: TRBV2; size: NA; J: TRBJ2-5; DNA: TGTGCCACCGCGGCAGCAGAAGAGACCCAGTACTTC; CDR3: CATAAAEETQYF
D: NA; V: TRBV18; size: NA; J: TRBJ1-1; DNA: TGTGCCAGCTCACCCCAGGGAAACACTGAAGCTTTCTTT; CDR3: CASSPQGNTEAFF
D: NA; V: TRBV28; size: NA; J: TRBJ1-2; DNA: TGTGCCAGCAGTCGGACTGAGGATGGCTACACCTTC; CDR3: CASSRTEDGYTF
D: TRBD1; V: TRBV10-3; size: NA; J: TRBJ1-1; DNA: TGTGCCATCAGTGGTAGCTCGACAGGGGGCACTGAAGCTTTCTTT; CDR3: CAISGSSTGGTEAFF
D: TRBD1; V: TRBV2; size: NA; J: TRBJ1-2; DNA: TGTGCCAGCAGTGTTTCGACAGGGGGCAAATATGGCTACACCTTC; CDR3: CASSVSTGGKYGYTF
D: NA; V: TRBV6-4; size: NA; J: TRBJ2-5; DNA: TGTGCCAGCAGTGTCTCGAGGCAAGAGACCCAGTACTTC; CDR3: CASSVSRQETQYF